This T cell receptor beta chain was documented in a study of blood T cell repertoires in COVID-19. Produced via immunoSEQ multiplex PCR; TCRdb's table is partial and in-frame only. The sample contains around 90,000 clones, roughly 88% of which appear only once. This clonotype was obtained from a man aged 45-65 years with COVID-19, enrolled during active disease. The sample consisted of peripheral blood.

The CDR3, as DNA: TGTGCCAGTAGTATCGAGGGAGTAAGTGGCTACAATGAGCAGTTCTTC. Translated, it gives CASSIEGVSGYNEQFF. The V call is TRBV19, the J call TRBJ2-1, with D perhaps TRBD2 (5 bases). The CDR3 has 16 amino acids. CDR1 is LNHDA, CDR2 SQIVND, per germline (reference sequence). With 3 bases removed from V and 3 bases from J, the gap between germline ends came to 15 bases.